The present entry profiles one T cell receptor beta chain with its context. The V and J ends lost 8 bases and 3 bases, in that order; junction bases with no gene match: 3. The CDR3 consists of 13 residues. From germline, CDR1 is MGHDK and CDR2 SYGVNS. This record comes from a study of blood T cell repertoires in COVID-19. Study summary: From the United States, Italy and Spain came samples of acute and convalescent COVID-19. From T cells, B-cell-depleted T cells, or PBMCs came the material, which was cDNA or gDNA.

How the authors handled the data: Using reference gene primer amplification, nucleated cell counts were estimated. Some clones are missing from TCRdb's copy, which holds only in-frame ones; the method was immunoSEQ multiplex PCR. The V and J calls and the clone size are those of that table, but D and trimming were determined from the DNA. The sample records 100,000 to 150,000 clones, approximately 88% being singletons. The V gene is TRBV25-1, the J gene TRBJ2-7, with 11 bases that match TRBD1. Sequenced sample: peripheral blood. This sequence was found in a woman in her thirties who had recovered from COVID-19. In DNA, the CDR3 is TGTGCCAGCGTGGGACAGGGGGGCTACGAGCAGTACTTC. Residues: CASVGQGGYEQYF.